This entry concerns a single TCR beta chain. The clone's antigen remains unknown. Base qualities were left out, and no much larger clone turns up one base away. TCRdb lists the instrument as Illumina NovaSeq 6000. cDNA libraries for TCRalpha and TCRbeta were prepared by 5'RACE using constant-segment primers, with sample barcodes and unique molecular identifiers added. Trizol reagent was used to extract RNA from every sample. Libraries were amplified in two PCR steps, with a second sample barcode and Illumina TruSeq adapters added in the second step. Sequencing of the libraries was done on an Illumina NovaSeq, producing 2 x 150 bp paired-end reads. As for the original processing: Demultiplexing of reads and collapsing into UMI-guided consensus sequences were performed with migec v1.2.7. Using mixcr v2.1.11, UMI consensuses were aligned to TRA and TRB V and J templates and then assembled into clonotypes. Clonotypes were classified as expanded or contracted when called significant by both edgeR and NoisET, with noise models trained on biological replicates. For edgeR calls, the thresholds were a false discovery rate-adjusted p below 0.01 and a log2 fold-change of 1. As an exploratory analysis of dynamics, PCA with hierarchical clustering was applied to max-normalized trajectories of the 1000 most abundant clonotypes. Each responding clone was given a CD4 or CD8 phenotype based on the CD4+ and CD8+ repertoires, which had been sequenced separately. TCRdb took the public reads, trimmed them with fastp at Q25, ran MiXCR for clone calling and kept in-frame beta chains. Merged by CDR3 protein, the rows form single entries marked with the most common genes and DNA. The V and J calls were not made by the authors but by TCRdb's processing. The sample table records about 190,000 distinct CDR3 sequences; roughly 18% of these occur just once. The ten most abundant clones make up 2% to 2.5% of the sample.

The sample originates from a study of T-cell memory formation after mild COVID-19 (dated by TCRdb to about 2021). Regarding the research as a whole: TCR sequence clusters from the two donors were found to be largely donor specific. T-cell clones expanding and contracting after mild COVID-19 in two donors were tracked by longitudinal TCRalpha and TCRbeta repertoire sequencing. The cohort comprised two young, previously healthy adult volunteers, one female and one male.

PBMCs were isolated by Ficoll-Paque density gradient centrifugation. Reading from cysteine to phenylalanine, the CDR3 counts 16 amino acids. Only the CDR3 DNA is retained, 48 bases long and in frame from the first base. Based on the germline V gene, the CDR1 and CDR2 sequences are SGDLS and YYNGEE. V and J lose 3 bases and 0 bases, and a span of 12 bases separates them. The research as a whole found: The study covered only a couple of mild cases, and larger cohorts including severe cases with pre-infection samples were considered necessary. From day 15 to 85, contracting clones showed balanced CD4/CD8 phenotypes, whereas a second wave of clones that expanded from day 15 to 37 leaned towards CD4+. SARS-CoV-2 specificity of the second-wave clones peaking on day 37 was not confirmed. The detection of some responding clones in pre-infection memory suggests that pre-existing cross-reactive memory T cells joined the SARS-CoV-2 response. Contracting CD4+ clones appeared mostly in the CM and EM memory subsets, whereas CD8+ clones were enriched in EMRA.

The source is an adult woman who had mild COVID-19 (a few samples of this study predate the infection). The sample titles of this study are shuffled in the database, so cell type and time point are left out; the donor was told from shared clones. Sequences were obtained from PBMCs or a T cell subset sorted from them (not recorded which). The rearranged chain carries TRBV9 and TRBJ2-2; the D gene is possibly TRBD1 or TRBD2, with 5 bases matching each. Here is the DNA: TGTGCCAGCAGCGAGACCGGGACCCCGAACACCGGGGAGCTGTTTTTT. Translated, this gives CASSETGTPNTGELFF. Supplemented by the reference TRBV9 and TRBJ2-2 proteins around the CDR3, the complete variable domain is DSGVTQTPKHLITATGQRVTLRCSPRSGDLSVYWYQQSLDQGLQFLIQYYNGEERAKGNILERFSAQQFPDLHSELNLSSLELGDSALYFCASSETGTPNTGELFFGEGSRLTVL.